A selection of T cell receptor beta chains follows, all from one sample in a study of blood T cell repertoires in COVID-19. Repertoires were generated with immunoSEQ multiplex PCR, while TCRdb's copy carries only in-frame clones and drops some. The profile shows about 250,000 clones, about nine tenths of them singletons. The sample comprised PBMCs or T cells enriched from blood (not recorded which). The origin of the receptors is a woman in her thirties with acute COVID-19. Each CDR3 is given with its conserved first and last residue. A D gene is named only where the DNA matches it firmly. The size entry is marked missing in some rows and otherwise reads once, few, many or a size class.

clone_size,d_call,v_call,j_call,cdr3_nt,cdr3_aa
-,-,TRBV5-1,TRBJ2-7,TGCGCCAGCAGCGAAGGAAAGGGGCGAACCTACGAGCAGTACTTC,CASSEGKGRTYEQYF
-,-,TRBV6-5,TRBJ1-1,TGTGCCAGCAGTCCATTTCGGGGGGCCAACACTGAAGCTTTCTTT,CASSPFRGANTEAFF
-,TRBD2,TRBV9,TRBJ2-1,TGTGCCAGCAGCGGAGGTACTAGCGGGGGGGCCAATGAGCAGTTCTTC,CASSGGTSGGANEQFF
-,-,TRBV11-1,TRBJ2-1,TGTGCCAGCAGCCCCGGGGTGGCTGAGCAGTTCTTC,CASSPGVAEQFF
once,TRBD1,TRBV3-1/TRBV3-2,TRBJ2-2,TGTGCCAGCAGCTTGGGGACAGGTCCGACCGGGGAGCTGTTTTTT,CASSLGTGPTGELFF
-,-,TRBV7-8,TRBJ2-7,TGTGCCAGCAGCCCGAAAGCCCTATTAAGCTCCTACGAGCAGTACTTC,CASSPKALLSSYEQYF
-,TRBD2,TRBV12-5,TRBJ2-2,TGTGCTAGTGGTTTGGTATTGGGGGGGGAGATATACCGCCCCGGGGAGCTGTTTTTT,CASGLVLGGEIYRPGELFF
-,-,TRBV7-9,TRBJ2-7,TGTGCCAGCAGCTTTAGGGAAAGGGGGTACGAGCAGTACTTC,CASSFRERGYEQYF
-,-,TRBV6-5,TRBJ1-2,TGTGCCAGCAGTTACTCGAGCAGGGACTATGGCTACACCTTC,CASSYSSRDYGYTF
-,-,TRBV30,TRBJ1-3,TGTGCCTGGAGCAACTCTGGAAACACCATATATTTT,CAWSNSGNTIYF
few,-,TRBV11-2,TRBJ2-7,TGTGCCAGCAGCTCTGGCGGGACGGGACCTTACGAGCAGTACTTC,CASSSGGTGPYEQYF
-,-,TRBV5-1,TRBJ1-4,TGCGCCAGCAGCCCGGGGAGTGCCGGCGGAAAACTGTTTTTT,CASSPGSAGGKLFF
-,-,TRBV2,TRBJ1-1,TGTGCCAGCAGTGAAATGGTCTACAGGGCACAAGCTTTCTTT,CASSEMVYRAQAFF
once,TRBD1,TRBV25-1,TRBJ1-1,TGTGCCAGCAGTGACCCCGGGACAGTTGGAACTGAAGCTTTCTTT,CASSDPGTVGTEAFF
-,TRBD1,TRBV7-9,TRBJ1-1,TGTGCCAGCAGCCCCCGACAGGGGCGGAACACTGAAGCTTTCTTT,CASSPRQGRNTEAFF
-,-,TRBV19,TRBJ2-2,TGTGCCAGTAGTGGGCGCGTGGACATCAACACCGGGGAGCTGTTTTTT,CASSGRVDINTGELFF
-,-,TRBV9,TRBJ1-5,TGTGCCAGCAGCGTAGTTGACAGTGATCAGCCCCAGCATTTT,CASSVVDSDQPQHF
-,-,TRBV4-2,TRBJ1-6,TGTGCCAGCAGCCAAGAAGTAGACAGGTGGGACTCACCCCTCCACTTT,CASSQEVDRWDSPLHF
-,-,TRBV5-5,TRBJ2-1,TGTGCCAGCAGCCACGGGGAGAATGAGCAGTTCTTC,CASSHGENEQFF
-,-,TRBV6-5,TRBJ1-1,TGTGCCAGCAGCCCAACAGGCTTGGGGGCTTTCTTT,CASSPTGLGAFF
-,TRBD1,TRBV11-3,TRBJ2-4,TGTGCCAGCAGCTTAGATGGGACAGGAAAAAACATTCAGTACTTC,CASSLDGTGKNIQYF
-,TRBD1,TRBV25-1,TRBJ2-7,TGTGCCAGCAGGGGGGGAGGGACAGGGCAGGGGGAGCAGTACTTC,CASRGGGTGQGEQYF
-,TRBD1,TRBV19,TRBJ1-1,TGTGCCAGTAGTACATCAGGGGGTAGGGCGAGCACTGAAGCTTTCTTT,CASSTSGGRASTEAFF
-,-,TRBV10-3,TRBJ1-6,TGTGCCATCAGTGAGTCAAGACAGTTTAATTCACCCCTCCACTTT,CAISESRQFNSPLHF
-,TRBD2,TRBV4-3,TRBJ2-3,TGCGCCAGCAGCCAAGACGTCCCGACTAGCCGCACAGATACGCAGTATTTT,CASSQDVPTSRTDTQYF
once,TRBD1,TRBV15,TRBJ2-5,TGTGCCACCAGCAGAGATCGTAGGGACAGGGGACTCCAAGAGACCCAGTACTTC,CATSRDRRDRGLQETQYF
few,TRBD1,TRBV25-1,TRBJ2-7,TGTGCCACGGGACAGGGAATCGACGAGCAGTACTTC,CATGQGIDEQYF
-,TRBD1,TRBV5-1,TRBJ1-2,TGCGCCAGCAGCCTCCTAGACAGGGTCGGTGGCTACACCTTC,CASSLLDRVGGYTF
-,-,TRBV6-6,TRBJ2-1,TGTGCCAGCACCTCCGACTACAGTGAGCAGTTCTTC,CASTSDYSEQFF
few,TRBD1,TRBV6-6,TRBJ1-6,TGTGCCAGCAGTGCCTGGGACAGGAGAAATTCACCCCTCCACTTT,CASSAWDRRNSPLHF
-,TRBD1,TRBV19,TRBJ1-2,TGTGCCAGCAGAAAAGACAGGGGGCGCAACACATATGGCTACACCTTC,CASRKDRGRNTYGYTF
-,TRBD2,TRBV20-1,TRBJ2-1,TGCAGTGCTAGTGCGGGGGGGCCGTACAATGAGCAGTTCTTC,CSASAGGPYNEQFF
-,-,TRBV2,TRBJ1-1,TGTGCCAGCAGTGAGCGCGGGGAAGTTACTGAAGCTTTCTTT,CASSERGEVTEAFF
-,TRBD2,TRBV6-5,TRBJ2-5,TGTGCCAGCAGATTCGGGGGGGAGGAGACCCAGTACTTC,CASRFGGEETQYF
-,TRBD1,TRBV7-8,TRBJ2-5,TGTGCCAGCAGCCCCTCTGGGACAGGGTTCGGGGAGACCCAGTACTTC,CASSPSGTGFGETQYF
-,TRBD2,TRBV27,TRBJ2-3,TGTGCCAGCAGTACGCCGACTAGCGGGTTGGTCACAGATACGCAGTATTTT,CASSTPTSGLVTDTQYF
-,TRBD1,TRBV2,TRBJ1-1,TGTGCCAGCAGTGAGGGGACAGGGGGCACTGAAGCTTTCTTT,CASSEGTGGTEAFF
-,TRBD1,TRBV10-1,TRBJ2-1,TGCGCCAGCAGTGACCCAGGGACAGAGAGCTCCTACAATGAGCAGTTCTTC,CASSDPGTESSYNEQFF
once,-,TRBV5-6,TRBJ1-4,TGTGCCAGCAGCTCTATCGGGGGTTCTGAAAAACTGTTTTTT,CASSSIGGSEKLFF
-,TRBD1,TRBV4-3,TRBJ2-7,TGCGCCAGCAGCCGCCTCGGGACAGGGAGCGAGCAGTACTTC,CASSRLGTGSEQYF
few,TRBD1,TRBV7-9,TRBJ2-5,TGTGCCAGCAGCCGTAGGACAGGGAGGGAGACCCAGTACTTC,CASSRRTGRETQYF
-,-,TRBV11-2,TRBJ2-7,TGTGCCAGCAGCTTATTAGTTGACACAACGAGCTCCTACGAGCAGTACTTC,CASSLLVDTTSSYEQYF
once,-,TRBV18,TRBJ1-2,TGTGCCAGCTCACCACCATCCGAGGTCTCGGATGGCTACACCTTC,CASSPPSEVSDGYTF
-,-,TRBV27,TRBJ1-2,TGTGCCAGCAGTTACGCAGCTAACTATGGCTACACCTTC,CASSYAANYGYTF
-,-,TRBV5-3,TRBJ1-4,TGTGCCAGAAGCTTGCAACAGGGAAAACTGTTTTTT,CARSLQQGKLFF